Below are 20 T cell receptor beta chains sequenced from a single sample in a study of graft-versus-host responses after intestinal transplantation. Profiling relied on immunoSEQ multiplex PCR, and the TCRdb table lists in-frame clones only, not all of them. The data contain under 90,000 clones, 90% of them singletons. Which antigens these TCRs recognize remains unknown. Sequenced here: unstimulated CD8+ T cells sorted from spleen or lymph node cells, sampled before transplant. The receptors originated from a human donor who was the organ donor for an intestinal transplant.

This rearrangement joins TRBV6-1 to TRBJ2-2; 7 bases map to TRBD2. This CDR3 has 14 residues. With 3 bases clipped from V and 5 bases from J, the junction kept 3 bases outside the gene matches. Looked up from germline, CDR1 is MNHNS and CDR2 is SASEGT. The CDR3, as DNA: TGTGCCAGCAGTGAGGTGCGGGAGACCGGGGAGCTGTTTTTT. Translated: CASSEVRETGELFF.

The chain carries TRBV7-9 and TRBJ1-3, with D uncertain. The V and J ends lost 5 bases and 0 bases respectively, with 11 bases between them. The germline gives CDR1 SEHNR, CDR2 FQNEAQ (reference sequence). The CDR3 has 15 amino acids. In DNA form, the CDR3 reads TGTGCCAGCAGCATAAAACAGAGCTCTGGAAACACCATATATTTT. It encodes CASSIKQSSGNTIYF.

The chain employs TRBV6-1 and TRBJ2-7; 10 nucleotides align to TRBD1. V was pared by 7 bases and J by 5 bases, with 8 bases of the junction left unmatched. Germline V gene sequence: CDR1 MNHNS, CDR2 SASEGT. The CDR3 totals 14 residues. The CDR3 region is CASKTTGGGHEQYV. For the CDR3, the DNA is TGTGCCAGCAAAACGACAGGGGGCGGTCACGAGCAGTACGTC.

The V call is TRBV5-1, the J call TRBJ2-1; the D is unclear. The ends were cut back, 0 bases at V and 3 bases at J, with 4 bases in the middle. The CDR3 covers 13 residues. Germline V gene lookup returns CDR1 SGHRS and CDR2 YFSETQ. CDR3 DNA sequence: TGCGCCAGCAGCTTGGACAGCTACAATGAGCAGTTCTTC. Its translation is CASSLDSYNEQFF. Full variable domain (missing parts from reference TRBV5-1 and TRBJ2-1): KAGVTQTPRYLIKTRGQQVTLSCSPISGHRSVSWYQQTPGQGLQFLFEYFSETQRNKGNFPGRFSGRQFSNSRSEMNVSTLELGDSALYLCASSLDSYNEQFFGPGTRLTVL.

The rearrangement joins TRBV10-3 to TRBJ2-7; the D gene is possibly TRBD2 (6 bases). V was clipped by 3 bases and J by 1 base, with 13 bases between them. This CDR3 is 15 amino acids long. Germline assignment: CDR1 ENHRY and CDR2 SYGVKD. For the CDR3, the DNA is TGTGCCATCAGTGATCAATGGGGGGAATCCTACGAGCAGTACGTC. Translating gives CAISDQWGESYEQYV.

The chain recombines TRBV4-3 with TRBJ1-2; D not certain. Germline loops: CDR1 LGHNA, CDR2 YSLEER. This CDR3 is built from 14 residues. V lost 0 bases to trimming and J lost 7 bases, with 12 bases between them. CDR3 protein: CASSQDSDDPGYTF. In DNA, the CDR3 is TGCGCCAGCAGCCAAGATAGCGATGACCCTGGCTACACCTTC.

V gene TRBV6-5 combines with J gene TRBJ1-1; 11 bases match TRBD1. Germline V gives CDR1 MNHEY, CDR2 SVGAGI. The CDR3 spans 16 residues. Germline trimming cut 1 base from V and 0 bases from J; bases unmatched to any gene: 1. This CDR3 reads CASSYWTGGMNTEAFF. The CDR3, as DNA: TGTGCCAGCAGTTACTGGACAGGGGGCATGAACACTGAAGCTTTCTTT.

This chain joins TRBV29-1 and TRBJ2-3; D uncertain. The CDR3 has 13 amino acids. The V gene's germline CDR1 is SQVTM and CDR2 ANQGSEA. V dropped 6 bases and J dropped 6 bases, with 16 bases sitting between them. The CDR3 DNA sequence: TGCAGCGTCCGAGGTGCACTTGCGGATACGCAGTATTTT. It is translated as CSVRGALADTQYF.

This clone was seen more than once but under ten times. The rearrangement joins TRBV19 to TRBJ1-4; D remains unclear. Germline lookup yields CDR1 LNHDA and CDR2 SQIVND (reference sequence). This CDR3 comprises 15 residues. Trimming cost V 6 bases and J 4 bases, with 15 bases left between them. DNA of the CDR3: TGTGCCAGTAGGCCGACCGGAGACGATAATGAAAAACTGTTTTTT. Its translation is CASRPTGDDNEKLFF.

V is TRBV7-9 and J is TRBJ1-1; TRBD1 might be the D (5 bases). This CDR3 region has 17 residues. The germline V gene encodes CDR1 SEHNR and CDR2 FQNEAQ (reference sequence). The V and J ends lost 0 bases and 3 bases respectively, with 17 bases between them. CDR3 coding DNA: TGTGCCAGCAGCTTAGCGAGTTTTTGGGGCGCTTACACTGAAGCTTTCTTT. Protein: CASSLASFWGAYTEAFF.

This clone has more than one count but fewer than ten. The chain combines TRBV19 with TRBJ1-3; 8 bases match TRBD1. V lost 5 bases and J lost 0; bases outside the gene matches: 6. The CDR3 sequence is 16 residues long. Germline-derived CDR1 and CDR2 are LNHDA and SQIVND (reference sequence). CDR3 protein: CASSPATGGSGNTIYF. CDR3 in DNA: TGTGCCAGTAGTCCCGCCACAGGGGGCTCTGGAAACACCATATATTTT.

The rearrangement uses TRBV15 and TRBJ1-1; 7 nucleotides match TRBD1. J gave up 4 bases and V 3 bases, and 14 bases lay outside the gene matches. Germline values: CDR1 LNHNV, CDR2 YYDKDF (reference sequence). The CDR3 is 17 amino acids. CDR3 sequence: CATSSPNGQVYSTEAFF. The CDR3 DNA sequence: TGTGCCACCAGCAGTCCCAATGGACAGGTCTACTCCACTGAAGCTTTCTTT. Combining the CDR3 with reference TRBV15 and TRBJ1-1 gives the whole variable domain DAMVIQNPRYQVTQFGKPVTLSCSQTLNHNVMYWYQQKSSQAPKLLFHYYDKDFNNEADTPDNFQSRRPNTSFCFLDIRSPGLGDTAMYLCATSSPNGQVYSTEAFFGQGTRLTVV.

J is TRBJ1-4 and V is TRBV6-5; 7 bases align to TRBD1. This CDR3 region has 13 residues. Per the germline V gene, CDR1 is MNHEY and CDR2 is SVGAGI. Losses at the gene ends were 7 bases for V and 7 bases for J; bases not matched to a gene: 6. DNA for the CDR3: TGTGCCAGCAAAGGAGGGACAGTTGAAAAACTGTTTTTT. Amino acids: CASKGGTVEKLFF.

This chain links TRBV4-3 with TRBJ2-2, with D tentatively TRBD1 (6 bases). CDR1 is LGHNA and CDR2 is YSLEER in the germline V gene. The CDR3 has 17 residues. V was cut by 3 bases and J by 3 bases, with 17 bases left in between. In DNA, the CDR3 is TGCGCCAGCAGCCAGGCCCAAGGACAGACCTACACCGGGGAGCTGTTTTTT. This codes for CASSQAQGQTYTGELFF.

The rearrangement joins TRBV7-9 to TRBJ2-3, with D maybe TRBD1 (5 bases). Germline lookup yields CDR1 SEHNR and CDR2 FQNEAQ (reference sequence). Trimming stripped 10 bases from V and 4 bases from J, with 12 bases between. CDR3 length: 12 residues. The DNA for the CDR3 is TGTGCCACCGTTTGGGGCCCAGATACGCAGTATTTT. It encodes CATVWGPDTQYF.

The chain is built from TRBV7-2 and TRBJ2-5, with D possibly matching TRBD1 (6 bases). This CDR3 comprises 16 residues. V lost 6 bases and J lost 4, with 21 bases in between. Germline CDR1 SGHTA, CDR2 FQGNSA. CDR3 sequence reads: CASSQGTTLQLETQYF. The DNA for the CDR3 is TGTGCCAGCAGTCAGGGGACCACCCTACAGCTAGAGACCCAGTACTTC.

The CDR3 coding sequence is TGTGCCAGCAGCTTAGGGGCAGGGGGCATCACTGAAGCTTTCTTT. Amino acid sequence: CASSLGAGGITEAFF. The chain combines TRBV7-6 with TRBJ1-1; TRBD1 aligns across 8 bases. Germline V gives CDR1 SGHVS, CDR2 FNYEAQ. The CDR3 loop spans 15 amino acids. The trim removed 1 base at V and 4 bases at J, leaving 5 bases unmatched. The full variable domain, rest sourced from reference TRBV7-6 and TRBJ1-1, is GAGVSQSPRYKVTKRGQDVALRCDPISGHVSLYWYRQALGQGPEFLTYFNYEAQQDKSGLPNDRFSAERPEGSISTLTIQRTEQRDSAMYRCASSLGAGGITEAFFGQGTRLTVV.

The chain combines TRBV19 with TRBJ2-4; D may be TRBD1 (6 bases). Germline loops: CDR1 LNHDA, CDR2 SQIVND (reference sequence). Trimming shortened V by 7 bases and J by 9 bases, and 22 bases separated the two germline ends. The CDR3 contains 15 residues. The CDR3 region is CASNERQDLLSIQYF. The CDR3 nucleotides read TGTGCCAGTAACGAACGACAGGACCTTTTGAGCATTCAGTACTTC.

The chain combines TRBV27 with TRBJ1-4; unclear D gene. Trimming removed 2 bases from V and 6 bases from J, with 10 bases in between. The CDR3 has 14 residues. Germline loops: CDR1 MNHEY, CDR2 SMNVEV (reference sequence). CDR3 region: CASSLQRVDEKLFF. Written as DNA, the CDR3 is TGTGCCAGCAGTTTACAGAGGGTAGATGAAAAACTGTTTTTT.

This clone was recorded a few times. CDR3 sequence (DNA): TGTGCCAGCAGCGCCGGGGGAGCTGGAGCTTTCTTT. It translates to CASSAGGAGAFF. J is TRBJ1-1 and V is TRBV5-4; D possibly corresponds to TRBD1 (5 bases). V was trimmed by 4 bases and J by 10 bases, leaving 14 bases between them. Per germline, CDR1 SGHNT and CDR2 YYREEE (reference sequence). The length of the CDR3 is 12 residues.